The 23 T cell receptor beta chains in this list originate from one sample, sequenced in a study of blood T cell repertoires in COVID-19. Only in-frame clones appear in the TCRdb table, and some are missing; sequencing was by immunoSEQ multiplex PCR. Of about 180,000 clones in the sample, roughly 78% were seen once. The specimen was peripheral blood. The receptors were sampled from a woman aged 60-75 years with COVID-19, enrolled during active disease.

The CDR3 is CASSLAGGTHQETQYF. The CDR3 DNA is TGCGCCAGCAGCTTGGCGGGGGGGACCCACCAAGAGACCCAGTACTTC. The genes are TRBV5-1 and TRBJ2-5; 8 bases align to TRBD2. Losses at the gene ends were 0 bases for V and 0 bases for J; bases not matched to a gene: 4. The CDR3 extends over 16 amino acids. Germline V gives CDR1 SGHRS, CDR2 YFSETQ.

This rearrangement joins TRBV5-4 to TRBJ1-1, with TRBD1 as a possible D gene (6 bases). From germline, CDR1 is SGHNT and CDR2 YYREEE (reference sequence). This CDR3 is built from 15 residues. The V and J ends lost 2 bases and 5 bases respectively, with 16 bases between them. CDR3 sequence reads: CASSFLRTAETEAFF. The DNA for the CDR3 is TGTGCCAGCAGCTTCTTGAGGACAGCCGAGACTGAAGCTTTCTTT.

This chain connects TRBV7-8 to TRBJ1-1; a weak D match, TRBD1 (5 bases). V was pared by 5 bases and J by 5 bases, with 12 bases between. This CDR3 region has 13 residues. CDR1 SGHVS and CDR2 FQNEAQ come from the germline V gene. The CDR3 DNA sequence: TGTGCCAGCAGCCCAATGGGGGGGACTGAAGCTTTCTTT. Residues: CASSPMGGTEAFF.

The chain recombines TRBV28 with TRBJ2-7, with 8 bases aligning to TRBD1. The germline V gene encodes CDR1 MDHEN and CDR2 SYDVKM. CDR3 length equals 17 residues. V was clipped by 6 bases and J by 8 bases; unmatched bases: 21. CDR3 nucleotide sequence: TGTGCCAGCAGGGCCGGCCCCAGTTGGACAGGGTCTGGTCAGCAGTACTTC. It yields the protein CASRAGPSWTGSGQQYF.

The chain has TRBV4-2 and TRBJ1-1; 11 bases are shared with TRBD1. In germline, CDR1 is LGHNA, CDR2 YNFKEQ. The J segment lost 4 bases and the V segment lost 4 bases, leaving 8 bases of the junction unmatched. The CDR3 is 16 amino acids. CDR3 in DNA: TGTGCCAGCAGCCTAGATGCCGGGACAGGGGGCACTGAAGCTTTCTTT. This sequence encodes CASSLDAGTGGTEAFF.

This rearrangement joins TRBV4-2 to TRBJ2-7; a possible D gene is TRBD2 (5 bases). CDR3 size: 16 residues. CDR1 and CDR2 from the germline V gene are LGHNA and YNFKEQ. The germline V and J ends were trimmed by 4 bases and 5 bases, with 21 bases remaining between them. The CDR3 here is CASSLLATSFIHEQYF. DNA for the CDR3: TGTGCCAGCAGCCTGCTGGCTACTAGTTTTATCCACGAGCAGTACTTC.

The rearrangement uses TRBV6-5 and TRBJ2-1, with unresolved D. CDR1 and CDR2 from the germline V gene are MNHEY and SVGAGI. Trimming took off 0 bases at V and 6 bases at J, with 6 bases between the two ends. This CDR3 is 13 amino acids long. CDR3 nucleotide sequence: TGTGCCAGCAGTTACTCGAAACTCAATGAGCAGTTCTTC. This sequence encodes CASSYSKLNEQFF.

CDR3 coding DNA: TGCAGTGCTAGTGGTCGTCGCGATGGCTACACCTTC. Its protein product is CSASGRRDGYTF. J is TRBJ1-2 and V is TRBV20-1, with unresolved D. V gave up 3 bases and J gave up 6 bases, with 11 bases separating them. This CDR3 region has 12 residues. Germline V gene sequence: CDR1 DFQATT, CDR2 SNEGSKA (reference sequence).

The J gene is TRBJ2-1, the V gene TRBV7-2; D gene ambiguous. The CDR3 has 14 amino acids. The V end lost 3 bases, the J end lost 10 bases, and 16 bases lay between the germline ends. Germline V lookup: CDR1 SGHTA, CDR2 FQGNSA. CDR3 protein: CASSFAGSSPEQFF. CDR3 nucleotides: TGTGCCAGCAGCTTCGCTGGCTCCAGTCCCGAGCAGTTCTTC.

This chain connects TRBV28 to TRBJ1-3; 7 bases are shared with TRBD1. The trim removed 3 bases at V and 1 base at J, leaving 6 bases unmatched. Germline V gene data show CDR1 as MDHEN and CDR2 as SYDVKM. The CDR3 consists of 16 residues. The CDR3 spells CASSLLGQMSGNTIYF. The DNA for the CDR3 is TGTGCCAGCAGTTTGCTGGGACAGATGTCTGGAAACACCATATATTTT.

The J gene is TRBJ2-1, the V gene TRBV2, with 9 bases matching TRBD1. CDR3 size: 13 residues. Germline V gene lookup returns CDR1 SNHLY and CDR2 FYNNEI. Trimming removed 1 base from V and 9 bases from J; junction bases left unmatched: 1. The CDR3 is CASSEGTGVEQFF. CDR3 DNA sequence: TGTGCCAGCAGTGAAGGGACAGGGGTTGAGCAGTTCTTC.

The chain joins TRBV28 to TRBJ1-2; weak D call: TRBD1 (6 bases). The V gene's germline CDR1 is MDHEN and CDR2 SYDVKM. Trimming shortened V by 4 bases and J by 2 bases, and 20 bases separated the two germline ends. The length of the CDR3 is 17 residues. The DNA of the CDR3 is TGTGCCAGCAGTTCATCTTCCGGGGGGCGGGAGAACTATGGCTACACCTTC. It yields the protein CASSSSSGGRENYGYTF.

The DNA for the CDR3 is TGTGCCAGCAGCTTGGTGACAGGGTATAATTCACCCCTCCACTTT. This translates into CASSLVTGYNSPLHF. This chain connects TRBV5-6 to TRBJ1-6; 7 bases align to TRBD1. From germline, CDR1 is SGHDT and CDR2 YYEEEE. CDR3 length: 15 residues. The ends lost 0 bases at V and 4 bases at J; junction bases unmatched: 1. The whole variable domain, filled in from reference TRBV5-6 and TRBJ1-6, reads DAGVTQSPTHLIKTRGQQVTLRCSPKSGHDTVSWYQQALGQGPQFIFQYYEEEERQRGNFPDRFSGHQFPNYSSELNVNALLLGDSALYLCASSLVTGYNSPLHFGNGTRLTVT.

The rearrangement links TRBV27 to TRBJ1-1; the D is unclear. V was trimmed by 2 bases and J by 4 bases, leaving 8 bases between them. CDR1 and CDR2 from the germline V gene are MNHEY and SMNVEV (reference sequence). CDR3 length: 13 amino acids. The CDR3 sequence: CASSLQRRTEAFF. CDR3 DNA: TGTGCCAGCAGTTTACAGCGACGCACTGAAGCTTTCTTT.

The J gene is TRBJ2-2, the V gene TRBV9; D unresolved. This CDR3 contains 16 residues. Germline V gene data show CDR1 as SGDLS and CDR2 as YYNGEE. Trimming took off 2 bases at V and 1 base at J, with 12 bases between the two ends. The CDR3 region is CASSVRPPGNTGELFF. As DNA, the CDR3 is TGTGCCAGCAGCGTCCGACCACCAGGGAACACCGGGGAGCTGTTTTTT.

The V and J genes are TRBV3-1 (or the pseudogene TRBV3-2) and TRBJ2-5; D remains ambiguous. This CDR3 has 13 amino acids. V was clipped by 2 bases and J by 2 bases, with 6 bases between them. Per the germline V gene, CDR1 is LGHDT and CDR2 is YNNKEL (reference sequence). In DNA, the CDR3 is TGTGCCAGCAGCCAATCTCCTCAAGAGACCCAGTACTTC. It encodes CASSQSPQETQYF.

The chain is built from TRBV6-5 and TRBJ1-1; 9 bases fit TRBD1. Trimming at V came to 5 bases and at J to 4 bases, leaving 2 bases not matched to a gene. This CDR3 region has 13 residues. Per germline, CDR1 MNHEY and CDR2 SVGAGI. Here the CDR3 reads CASSPTGGTEAFF. The CDR3 coding sequence is TGTGCCAGCAGTCCGACAGGGGGCACTGAAGCTTTCTTT.

The chain joins TRBV27 to TRBJ1-6; 7 positions match TRBD1. The length of the CDR3 is 16 residues. With V trimmed by 6 bases and J by 6 bases, 11 bases remained unmatched. Germline-derived CDR1 and CDR2 are MNHEY and SMNVEV (reference sequence). The CDR3 region has the DNA TGTGCCAGCAGCACAGGGGTGGGGACATTTAATTCACCCCTCCACTTT. The encoded protein is CASSTGVGTFNSPLHF.

This rearrangement joins TRBV5-1 to TRBJ2-3; no clear D. V was trimmed by 0 bases and J by 1 base, leaving 12 bases between them. CDR1 and CDR2 from the germline V gene are SGHRS and YFSETQ. The CDR3 sequence is 16 residues long. The CDR3 sequence: CASSLGPSGGTDTQYF. DNA for the CDR3: TGCGCCAGCAGCTTGGGACCTTCTGGAGGCACAGATACGCAGTATTTT.

The chain joins TRBV28 to TRBJ1-2, with 7 positions matching TRBD1. Germline V gene sequence: CDR1 MDHEN, CDR2 SYDVKM. The junction had 9 bases not matched to a gene; V was cut back by 5 bases and J by 0 bases. This CDR3 comprises 16 residues. The chain's CDR3 is CASSLGGLQANYGYTF. In nucleotides, the CDR3 is TGTGCCAGCAGTCTAGGGGGCCTACAAGCTAACTATGGCTACACCTTC.

The CDR3 coding sequence is TGTGCCAGCAGCCGGCCGCCCCGGGTGTCGAGAAACATTCAGTACTTC. Encoded protein: CASSRPPRVSRNIQYF. This chain connects TRBV6-2 or TRBV6-3 to TRBJ2-4; D gene uncertain. Trimming left V 6 bases short and J 6 bases short, with 21 bases between. The CDR3 runs to 16 residues. Germline-derived CDR1 and CDR2 are MNHEY and SVGEGT.

CDR3 nucleotides: TGTGCCAGCAGGGTTGACAGGGCGAACACCGGGGAGCTGTTTTTT. This sequence encodes CASRVDRANTGELFF. V gene TRBV5-4 combines with J gene TRBJ2-2, with TRBD1 identical over 7 bases. Germline CDR1 is SGHNT and CDR2 is YYREEE (reference sequence). This CDR3 is 15 amino acids long. The junction had 4 bases not matched to a gene; V was cut back by 5 bases and J by 0 bases. Supplemented by reference TRBV5-4 and TRBJ2-2, the full variable domain reads ETGVTQSPTHLIKTRGQQVTLRCSSQSGHNTVSWYQQALGQGPQFIFQYYREEENGRGNFPPRFSGLQFPNYSSELNVNALELDDSALYLCASRVDRANTGELFFGEGSRLTVL.

The genes are TRBV12-5 and TRBJ1-4, with D perhaps TRBD1 (6 bases). This CDR3 is built from 20 residues. V was pared by 4 bases and J by 7 bases, with 31 bases between. The germline V gene encodes CDR1 LGHNT and CDR2 FRNRAP. DNA of the CDR3: TGTGCTAGTGGTTGGTTACCACGATGGAAACTAGCCGGGGGGCCTGAAAAACTGTTTTTT. Protein sequence: CASGWLPRWKLAGGPEKLFF.